The T cell receptor beta chain described here comes from a study of OX40 agonist ivuxolimab in advanced cancers. Study details: Cancers in dose escalation were hepatocellular, melanoma, renal cell and head and neck. Study-wide results and limits: Undetermined was the antigen specificity of the expanded peripheral T cells. Some of the lowest clonal expansion was seen in partial responders at 0.1-3.0 mg/kg.

Some clones are missing from TCRdb's copy, which holds only in-frame ones; the method was immunoSEQ multiplex PCR. The sample contains under 50,000 clones, more than 75% of which appear only once. Trimming pared 2 bases from V and 1 base from J, leaving 9 bases between. Germline V CDR1 and CDR2: SGDLS, YYNGEE. The CDR3 has 15 amino acids. A note on this clone: Its antigen remains unidentified.

The rearrangement uses TRBV9 and TRBJ2-2, with D perhaps assigned TRBD1 or TRBD2 (5 bases each). The specimen was CD4+ or CD8+ T cells sorted from blood, collected in a trial of the OX40 agonist ivuxolimab. The receptor was isolated from an adult with an advanced solid tumor such as melanoma, head and neck, liver or kidney cancer. CDR3 in amino acids: CASSVRDGNTGELFF. In DNA form, the CDR3 reads TGTGCCAGCAGCGTCCGGGACGGGAACACCGGGGAGCTGTTTTTT.